A single sample is the source of the 5 T cell receptor beta chains below, sequenced in a study of shared clonotypes between healthy human individuals (dated by TCRdb to 2018 to 2020). Receptor libraries were prepared by the immunoSEQ multiplex PCR assay. TCRdb's version of the immuneACCESS table is confined to in-frame rearrangements and falls short of the full clone set. An unresolved V gene accounts for under half of the shortfall where checked; the remainder is of unknown origin. In all, the sample holds roughly 500,000 clones, and more than 75% of those were seen once. The ten largest clones add up to more than 10% of the sample. The sequencing input was PBMCs. Receptors originate from a woman in her forties in good health. Some clones in this sample may be carry-over from other donors' samples.

Only a few counts were recorded for this clone. The CDR3 DNA reads as TGTGCCAGCAGTCCTCTAAGTGCCTCCGGTGGGGAGCTGTTTTTT. Its protein product is CASSPLSASGGELFF. The gene calls are TRBV2 and TRBJ2-2; D is ambiguous. This CDR3 has 15 residues. With 5 bases removed from V and 8 bases from J, the gap between germline ends came to 18 bases. Germline CDR1 reads SNHLY; CDR2 reads FYNNEI.

This clone occurred once. The chain employs TRBV7-8 and TRBJ2-3; possibly TRBD1 for D (6 bases). Germline V gene data show CDR1 as SGHVS and CDR2 as FQNEAQ. This CDR3 has 15 amino acids. Trimming took 1 base from V and 5 from J, leaving 13 bases between them. The chain's CDR3 is CASSLEHRDEDTQYF. The CDR3 DNA follows: TGTGCCAGCAGCTTAGAGCACAGGGATGAAGATACGCAGTATTTT.

This clone was detected only once. The chain carries TRBV7-9 and TRBJ2-1, with D possibly being TRBD2 (5 bases). Trimming removed 0 bases at V and 7 bases at J, with 10 bases between. The germline V gene has CDR1 SEHNR and CDR2 FQNEAQ (reference sequence). CDR3 length: 14 residues. The CDR3: CASSLAGVGNEQFF. In DNA, the CDR3 is TGTGCCAGCAGCTTAGCGGGAGTGGGAAATGAGCAGTTCTTC.

This chain links TRBV18 with TRBJ2-7; 8 bases are shared with TRBD1. Germline lookup yields CDR1 KGHSH and CDR2 LQKENI. The CDR3 contains 14 residues. V lost 2 bases and J lost 7; bases outside the gene matches: 7. CDR3 DNA sequence: TGTGCCAGCTCACCAGGACAGGGAGGTAGGGAGCAGTACTTC. Translation: CASSPGQGGREQYF.

The table lists this clone with many counts. The same CDR3 also results from other DNA sequences found in this sample. The chain recombines TRBV30 with TRBJ1-1; tentative D call: TRBD1 (6 bases). Germline-derived CDR1 and CDR2 are GTSNPN and SVGIG (reference sequence). Between the trimmed V and J ends, which lost 5 bases and 6 bases, there was a span of 13 bases. CDR3 size: 12 residues. Here the CDR3 DNA reads TGTGCCTGGGGCGGGGGGCGGTCTGAAGCTTTCTTT. Protein: CAWGGGRSEAFF.